The entry that follows covers one TCR beta chain sequence. This record belongs to a study of PD-1 blockade in classical Hodgkin lymphoma. Documented time point: cycle 4 day 1 (C4D1), after around six weeks of nivolumab. Relapse after autologous stem cell transplantation occurred in every patient, and brentuximab vedotin exposure varied. Only in-frame clones appear in the TCRdb table, and some are missing; sequencing was by immunoSEQ multiplex PCR. This sample has tens of thousands of clones, with approximately 78% found just once. The germline V gene encodes CDR1 LNHDA and CDR2 SQIVND (reference sequence). Trimming left V 5 bases short and J 8 bases short, with 24 bases between. The CDR3 is 16 amino acids.

The sample here was peripheral blood mononuclear cells (PBMCs), taken before the fourth cycle of nivolumab. This TCR was recovered from a human donor with classical Hodgkin lymphoma. This chain connects TRBV19 to TRBJ2-5; possibly TRBD2 for D (6 bases). The CDR3 DNA sequence: TGTGCCAGTAGTCCACCAGGGCGCGGGGCACAGGCCACCCAGTACTTC. Translating it yields CASSPPGRGAQATQYF.